This note documents a single T cell receptor (beta chain) sequence. In the original analysis: Cell counts per sample came from amplifying reference gene primers. Method: immunoSEQ multiplex PCR; TCRdb's copy keeps in-frame clones and lacks some. Clone size and V and J calls were adopted from that table, with D and trimming inferred from the DNA. The sample lists 95,000 to 100,000 clones, about 84% occurring once. These data originate in a study of blood T cell repertoires in COVID-19. As for the study in general: COVID-19 samples from acute and convalescent phases originated in the United States, Italy and Spain.

Trimming took 5 bases from V and 1 from J; bases not matched to a gene: 10. CDR3 length: 16 amino acids. Germline loops: CDR1 MGHRA, CDR2 YSYEKL. The rearrangement uses TRBV4-1 and TRBJ1-2, with 7 bases identical to TRBD1. The receptor comes from a woman aged 80 or over with acute or convalescent COVID-19. Sequencing used peripheral blood. The CDR3 nucleotides are TGCGCCAGCAGCGACAGGGTAACTTCCAATAACTATGGCTACACCTTC. The encoded protein is CASSDRVTSNNYGYTF.